This entry lists 30 T cell receptor beta chains sequenced from one sample in a study of PD-L1 blockade in urothelial cancer. Sequenced by immunoSEQ multiplex PCR; TCRdb stores in-frame clones only, minus some. The sample has 50,000 or so clones, more than 70% seen once. Time point: pretreatment peripheral blood. The starting material was PBMCs, obtained around atezolizumab (anti-PD-L1) treatment. These receptors originate from a man aged 55 to 70 with urothelial cancer.

The chain uses TRBV6-5 and TRBJ1-1; 8 bases align to TRBD1. V trimming: 4 bases; J trimming: 5 bases; junction bases outside the gene matches: 6. CDR1 is MNHEY, CDR2 SVGAGI, per germline. CDR3 size: 14 residues. The CDR3 sequence: CASSSRGQSTEAFF. CDR3 DNA: TGTGCCAGCAGTTCCAGGGGGCAATCGACTGAAGCTTTCTTT.

The gene calls are TRBV7-8 and TRBJ1-1, with unresolved D. The CDR3 runs 16 residues. From germline, CDR1 is SGHVS and CDR2 FQNEAQ. V lost 1 base and J lost 0, with 12 bases in between. CDR3 sequence: CASSLDIWGVNTEAFF. The CDR3 DNA reads as TGTGCCAGCAGCTTAGACATCTGGGGAGTGAACACTGAAGCTTTCTTT.

The gene calls are TRBV18 and TRBJ1-5; D not certain. The CDR3 extends over 18 amino acids. V lost 2 bases, J lost 0 bases, and 17 bases lay in between. The germline gives CDR1 KGHSH, CDR2 LQKENI. Here the CDR3 reads CASSPSFLATVSNQPQHF. CDR3 DNA: TGTGCCAGCTCACCATCTTTTTTAGCGACGGTTAGCAATCAGCCCCAGCATTTT.

The chain recombines TRBV30 with TRBJ1-2, with D possibly being TRBD1 (6 bases). Germline-derived CDR1 and CDR2 are GTSNPN and SVGIG (reference sequence). Trimming removed 3 bases from V and 4 bases from J, with 18 bases in between. There are 15 residues in the CDR3. The CDR3 DNA is TGTGCCTGGAGCGCCTGGCAGGGGTCTACCTATGGCTACACCTTC. Its translation is CAWSAWQGSTYGYTF. The whole variable domain, remainder taken from reference TRBV30 and TRBJ1-2, is SQTIHQWPATLVQPVGSPLSLECTVEGTSNPNLYWYRQAAGRGLQLLFYSVGIGQISSEVPQNLSASRPQDRQFILSSKKLLLSDSGFYLCAWSAWQGSTYGYTFGSGTRLTVV.

V gene TRBV2 combines with J gene TRBJ1-2; 12 nucleotides match TRBD1. The V gene's germline CDR1 is SNHLY and CDR2 FYNNEI. The CDR3 consists of 15 residues. The V and J ends lost 8 bases and 3 bases, in that order; junction bases with no gene match: 7. This CDR3 is CASRDRGRDDYGYTF. The CDR3 DNA follows: TGTGCCAGCCGGGACAGGGGGCGAGATGACTATGGCTACACCTTC.

The gene calls are TRBV19 and TRBJ2-7; 9 positions match TRBD1. CDR3 size: 14 residues. V dropped 5 bases and J dropped 8; count of bases not matched to a gene: 10. The germline CDR1 and CDR2 sequences are LNHDA and SQIVND (reference sequence). The CDR3, as DNA: TGTGCCAGTAGTGTACAGGGGGCTATGCATCAGCAGTACTTC. Amino acids: CASSVQGAMHQQYF.

The chain uses TRBV6-4 and TRBJ2-1, with 9 bases aligning to TRBD2. Germline values: CDR1 MRHNA, CDR2 SNTAGT. The V segment lost 0 bases and the J segment 4 bases; nucleotides outside the gene matches: 4. The CDR3 runs 16 residues. The CDR3 protein is CASSDSTSGPYNEQFF. The CDR3 nucleotides are TGTGCCAGCAGTGACTCAACTAGCGGGCCTTACAATGAGCAGTTCTTC.

CDR3 loop: CASSPQGNSPLHF. The CDR3 coding sequence is TGTGCCAGCAGCCCTCAGGGTAATTCACCCCTCCACTTT. The J gene is TRBJ1-6, the V gene TRBV7-3; possible D gene TRBD1, 5 bases. V gave up 5 bases and J gave up 6 bases, with 8 bases separating them. CDR3 length: 13 amino acids. Germline lookup yields CDR1 SGHTA and CDR2 FQGTGA. The full variable domain, its missing parts supplied by reference TRBV7-3 and TRBJ1-6, is GAGVSQTPSNKVTEKGKYVELRCDPISGHTALYWYRQSLGQGPEFLIYFQGTGAADDSGLPNDRFFAVRPEGSVSTLKIQRTERGDSAVYLCASSPQGNSPLHFGNGTRLTVT.

V gene TRBV19 combines with J gene TRBJ2-4, with 8 bases matching TRBD2. Germline CDR1 reads LNHDA; CDR2 reads SQIVND (reference sequence). This CDR3 comprises 17 residues. With V trimmed by 2 bases and J by 5 bases, 11 bases remained unmatched. The CDR3 is CASSIIVGLGDQNIQYF. CDR3 nucleotide sequence: TGTGCCAGTAGTATAATCGTGGGACTAGGGGACCAAAACATTCAGTACTTC.

This rearrangement joins TRBV7-6 to TRBJ2-5; D is perhaps TRBD1 (6 bases). Germline V gene lookup returns CDR1 SGHVS and CDR2 FNYEAQ. V was trimmed by 3 bases and J by 3 bases, leaving 14 bases between them. There are 15 residues in the CDR3. This chain's CDR3 is CASSFATGIEETQYF. The CDR3 DNA follows: TGTGCCAGCAGCTTCGCAACAGGGATAGAAGAGACCCAGTACTTC.

This chain uses TRBV6-5 with TRBJ1-1; TRBD1 agrees at 9 bases. V dropped 6 bases and J dropped 4; count of bases not matched to a gene: 6. Germline-derived CDR1 and CDR2 are MNHEY and SVGAGI. This CDR3 region has 14 residues. The CDR3 DNA is TGTGCCAGCAGGAGACAGGGGGGTATCACTGAAGCTTTCTTT. It encodes CASRRQGGITEAFF.

The J gene is TRBJ2-7, the V gene TRBV30, with 7 bases lining up with TRBD1. In germline, CDR1 is GTSNPN, CDR2 SVGIG (reference sequence). V trimming: 1 base; J trimming: 6 bases; junction bases outside the gene matches: 12. The CDR3 contains 15 residues. Here the CDR3 DNA reads TGTGCCTGGAGTGCTGGGACAGTTTTAATGCGCGAGCAGTACTTC. This sequence encodes CAWSAGTVLMREQYF.

The V gene is TRBV6-5, the J gene TRBJ2-1; D perhaps matches TRBD2 (7 bases). CDR1 is MNHEY, CDR2 SVGAGI, per germline. Trimming removed 8 bases at V and 9 bases at J, with 20 bases between. The CDR3 contains 14 residues. CDR3 sequence reads: CASRGGANYGEQFF. The CDR3 nucleotides are TGTGCCAGCCGTGGGGGGGCGAATTATGGTGAGCAGTTCTTC.

This chain links TRBV9 with TRBJ1-2; 11 bases align to TRBD1. The J segment lost 7 bases and the V segment lost 0 bases, leaving 8 bases of the junction unmatched. CDR1 is SGDLS and CDR2 is YYNGEE in the germline V gene. CDR3 length equals 16 residues. CDR3 coding DNA: TGTGCCAGCAGCGTAGGGGTCGGACAGGGGGCTTTTGGCTACACCTTC. Its protein product is CASSVGVGQGAFGYTF. Full variable domain (rest looked up from reference TRBV9 and TRBJ1-2): DSGVTQTPKHLITATGQRVTLRCSPRSGDLSVYWYQQSLDQGLQFLIQYYNGEERAKGNILERFSAQQFPDLHSELNLSSLELGDSALYFCASSVGVGQGAFGYTFGSGTRLTVV.

The J gene is TRBJ2-7, the V gene TRBV7-8, with 10 bases identical to TRBD1. Looked up from germline, CDR1 is SGHVS and CDR2 is FQNEAQ. This CDR3 is 17 amino acids long. V dropped 0 bases and J dropped 3; count of bases not matched to a gene: 8. CDR3 sequence (DNA): TGTGCCAGCAGCTTAGCGTCCCGGGACAGGGGTGACTACGAGCAGTACTTC. This gives the protein CASSLASRDRGDYEQYF.

The gene calls are TRBV5-6 and TRBJ1-6; D unclear. The CDR3 sequence is 17 residues long. V lost 1 base and J lost 0, with 11 bases in between. Per the germline V gene, CDR1 is SGHDT and CDR2 is YYEEEE. DNA for the CDR3: TGTGCCAGCAGCTTGTATAGAGGGCTCTCCTATAATTCACCCCTCCACTTT. It is translated as CASSLYRGLSYNSPLHF. Supplemented by reference TRBV5-6 and TRBJ1-6, the full variable domain reads DAGVTQSPTHLIKTRGQQVTLRCSPKSGHDTVSWYQQALGQGPQFIFQYYEEEERQRGNFPDRFSGHQFPNYSSELNVNALLLGDSALYLCASSLYRGLSYNSPLHFGNGTRLTVT.

This clone was seen only a few times. The rearrangement links TRBV25-1 to TRBJ2-3; 12 positions match TRBD2. The CDR3 length is 17 residues. V was pared by 6 bases and J by 2 bases, with 9 bases of the junction left unmatched. Germline CDR1 MGHDK, CDR2 SYGVNS. In DNA form, the CDR3 reads TGTGCCAGCAGCGGACTAGCGGGGCGGGAAGCCACAGATACGCAGTATTTT. Residues: CASSGLAGREATDTQYF.

The V gene is TRBV5-1, the J gene TRBJ1-1; weak D call: TRBD1 (6 bases). V was cut by 4 bases and J by 2 bases, with 15 bases left in between. CDR3 length equals 15 residues. Germline V CDR1 and CDR2: SGHRS, YFSETQ. The CDR3 DNA follows: TGCGCCAGCAGCCCTGGGACATTAGTCAACACTGAAGCTTTCTTT. It encodes CASSPGTLVNTEAFF.

V and J are TRBV11-3 and TRBJ2-7; 8 nucleotides align to TRBD1. After removal of 3 bases from V and 2 bases from J, the junction contained 6 bases not matched to a gene. There are 15 residues in the CDR3. Germline values: CDR1 SGHNT, CDR2 YENEEA. The CDR3 sequence: CASSLGGTGPYEQYF. CDR3 nucleotides: TGTGCCAGCAGCTTGGGTGGGACAGGACCCTACGAGCAGTACTTC. Variable domain in full (rest from reference TRBV11-3 and TRBJ2-7): EAGVVQSPRYKIIEKKQPVAFWCNPISGHNTLYWYLQNLGQGPELLIRYENEEAVDDSQLPKDRFSAERLKGVDSTLKIQPAELGDSAVYLCASSLGGTGPYEQYFGPGTRLTVT.

This clone appeared once. V gene TRBV29-1 combines with J gene TRBJ1-2, with D hard to call. Germline V lookup: CDR1 SQVTM, CDR2 ANQGSEA. The CDR3 extends over 11 amino acids. Trimming cost V 4 bases and J 0 bases, with 3 bases left between them. The CDR3 reads CSVVTNYGYTF. The CDR3, as DNA: TGCAGCGTTGTCACTAACTATGGCTACACCTTC.

The J gene is TRBJ2-1, the V gene TRBV6-1, with TRBD2 identical over 11 bases. Trimming cost V 7 bases and J 5 bases; bases outside gene matches: 7. Germline V CDR1 and CDR2: MNHNS, SASEGT. CDR3 length equals 15 residues. The CDR3 spells CASTILAGANNEQFF. In DNA form, the CDR3 reads TGTGCCAGCACTATACTAGCGGGGGCTAACAATGAGCAGTTCTTC.

The DNA of the CDR3 is TGTGCCAGCAGCTATTCTAGCGGGGGGACAGCCTTCTTC. The encoded protein is CASSYSSGGTAFF. The chain combines TRBV7-2 with TRBJ2-1; 11 bases fit TRBD2. V lost 4 bases to trimming and J lost 16 bases; unmatched junction nucleotides: 9. CDR1 SGHTA and CDR2 FQGNSA come from the germline V gene. The CDR3 runs to 13 residues.

V is TRBV5-4 and J is TRBJ1-1; TRBD1 agrees at 10 bases. Unmatched junction bases numbered 10, after V lost 4 bases and J lost 1 base. CDR1 is SGHNT, CDR2 YYREEE, per germline (reference sequence). This CDR3 has 17 amino acids. The DNA of the CDR3 is TGTGCCAGCAGCGGGAGACAGGGGGCGAGGACGAACACTGAAGCTTTCTTT. It codes for CASSGRQGARTNTEAFF.

The CDR3, as DNA: TGTGCCATAAGAGACAAGGTGAACACTGAAGCTTTCTTT. It encodes CAIRDKVNTEAFF. V usage is TRBV10-3 and J usage is TRBJ1-1; no clear D. Trimming left V 9 bases short and J 0 bases short, with 11 bases between. The germline V gene has CDR1 ENHRY and CDR2 SYGVKD. CDR3 length: 13 residues.

The chain carries TRBV5-1 and TRBJ2-1; no clear D. Trimming stripped 0 bases from V and 7 bases from J, with 5 bases between. This CDR3 has 12 amino acids. Per the germline V gene, CDR1 is SGHRS and CDR2 is YFSETQ. CDR3 DNA: TGCGCCAGCAGCTTGGACTGGAATGAGCAGTTCTTC. Translation: CASSLDWNEQFF.

On this clone itself: At one end the junction does not follow the germline gene, possibly because of a read error. The chain has TRBV29-1 and TRBJ1-1, with TRBD1 matching 7 bases. The CDR3 spans 20 residues. Germline CDR1 reads SQVTM; CDR2 reads ANQGSEA. CDR3 loop: CSVEENPRTGNRRMNTEAFF. DNA for the CDR3: TGCAGCGTGGAAGAGAACCCGAGGACAGGCAACCGTAGAATGAACACTGAAGCTTTCTTT.

The chain uses TRBV18 and TRBJ2-7; 10 bases fit TRBD1. The CDR3 is 15 residues long. The junction had 0 bases not matched to a gene; V was cut back by 1 base and J by 0 bases. CDR1 is KGHSH, CDR2 LQKENI, per germline. The CDR3 bases are TGTGCCAGCTCACCACGGGACAGGGGCTCCTACGAGCAGTACTTC. Protein product: CASSPRDRGSYEQYF.

This clone turned up a few times. The chain recombines TRBV19 with TRBJ1-5, with D maybe TRBD1 (5 bases). V lost 2 bases and J 5 bases, leaving 13 bases between the germline ends. Germline CDR1 LNHDA, CDR2 SQIVND (reference sequence). CDR3 length: 15 amino acids. The CDR3 here is CASSILGQGYQPQHF. The CDR3 region has the DNA TGTGCCAGTAGTATACTAGGCCAGGGATATCAGCCCCAGCATTTT.

The chain combines TRBV5-1 with TRBJ1-3; D is undetermined. Trimming took 0 bases from V and 3 from J, leaving 7 bases between them. The CDR3 runs 14 residues. Germline V CDR1 and CDR2: SGHRS, YFSETQ. The CDR3, as DNA: TGCGCCAGCAGCTTGGGGGGAGATGGAAACACCATATATTTT. Its protein product is CASSLGGDGNTIYF.

The V call is TRBV9, the J call TRBJ1-5; D possibly corresponds to TRBD1 (5 bases). The CDR3 runs 14 residues. Looked up from germline, CDR1 is SGDLS and CDR2 is YYNGEE. With 0 bases removed from V and 9 bases from J, the gap between germline ends came to 13 bases. CDR3: CASSVEAGGGPQHF. DNA for the CDR3: TGTGCCAGCAGCGTAGAGGCCGGGGGGGGGCCCCAGCATTTT.